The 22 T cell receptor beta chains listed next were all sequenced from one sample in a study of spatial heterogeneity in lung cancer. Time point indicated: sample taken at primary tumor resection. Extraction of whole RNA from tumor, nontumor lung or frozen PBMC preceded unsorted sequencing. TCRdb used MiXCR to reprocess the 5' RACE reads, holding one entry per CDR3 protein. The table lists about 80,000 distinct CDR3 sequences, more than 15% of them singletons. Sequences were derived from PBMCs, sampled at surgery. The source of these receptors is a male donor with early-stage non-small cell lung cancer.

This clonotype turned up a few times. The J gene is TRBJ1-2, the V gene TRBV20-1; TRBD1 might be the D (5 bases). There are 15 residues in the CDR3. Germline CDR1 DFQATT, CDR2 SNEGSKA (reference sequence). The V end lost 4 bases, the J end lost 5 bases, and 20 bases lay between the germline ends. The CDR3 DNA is TGCAGTGCTATTTCGGCAGGGTCCCCCCTGTATGGCTACACCTTC. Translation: CSAISAGSPLYGYTF.

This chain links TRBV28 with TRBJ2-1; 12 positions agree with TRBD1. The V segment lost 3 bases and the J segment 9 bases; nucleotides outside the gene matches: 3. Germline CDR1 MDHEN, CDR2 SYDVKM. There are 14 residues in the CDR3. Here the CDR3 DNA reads TGTGCCAGCAGTTTGGGACAGGGGGCTGGTGAGCAGTTCTTC. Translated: CASSLGQGAGEQFF.

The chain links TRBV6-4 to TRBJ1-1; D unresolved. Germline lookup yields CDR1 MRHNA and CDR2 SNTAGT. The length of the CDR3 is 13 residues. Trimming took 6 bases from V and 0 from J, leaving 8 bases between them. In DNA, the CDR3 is TGTGCCAGCAGCCAGGAGATGAACACTGAAGCTTTCTTT. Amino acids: CASSQEMNTEAFF.

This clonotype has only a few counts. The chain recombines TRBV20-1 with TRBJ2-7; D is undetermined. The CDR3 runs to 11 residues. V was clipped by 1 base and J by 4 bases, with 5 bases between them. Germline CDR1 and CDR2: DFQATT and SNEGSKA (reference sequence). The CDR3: CSARGHYEQYF. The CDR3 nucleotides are TGCAGTGCTAGAGGTCATTACGAGCAGTACTTC.

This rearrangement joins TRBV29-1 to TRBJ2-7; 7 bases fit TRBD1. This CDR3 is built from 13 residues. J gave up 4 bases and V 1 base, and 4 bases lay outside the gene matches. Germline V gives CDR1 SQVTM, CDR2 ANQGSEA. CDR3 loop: CSVEGTGVYEQYF. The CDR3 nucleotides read TGCAGCGTTGAAGGCACAGGGGTATACGAGCAGTACTTC.

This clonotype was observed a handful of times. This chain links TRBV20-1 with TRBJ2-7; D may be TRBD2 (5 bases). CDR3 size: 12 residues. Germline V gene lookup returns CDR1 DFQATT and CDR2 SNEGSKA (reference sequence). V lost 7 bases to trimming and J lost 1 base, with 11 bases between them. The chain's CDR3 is CSVTSSSYEQYF. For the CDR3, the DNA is TGCAGTGTTACTAGTTCATCCTACGAGCAGTACTTC.

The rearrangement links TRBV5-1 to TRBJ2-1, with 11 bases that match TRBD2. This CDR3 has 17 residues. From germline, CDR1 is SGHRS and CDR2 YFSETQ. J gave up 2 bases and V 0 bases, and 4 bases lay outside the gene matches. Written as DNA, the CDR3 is TGCGCCAGCAGCTTGGCCCCGACTAGCGGGGCCTACAATGAGCAGTTCTTC. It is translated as CASSLAPTSGAYNEQFF.

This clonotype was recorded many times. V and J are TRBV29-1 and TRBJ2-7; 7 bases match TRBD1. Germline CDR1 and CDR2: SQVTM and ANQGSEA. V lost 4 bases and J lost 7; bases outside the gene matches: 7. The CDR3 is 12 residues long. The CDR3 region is CSVVQGMREQYF. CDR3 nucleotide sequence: TGCAGCGTTGTACAGGGGATGAGGGAGCAGTACTTC.

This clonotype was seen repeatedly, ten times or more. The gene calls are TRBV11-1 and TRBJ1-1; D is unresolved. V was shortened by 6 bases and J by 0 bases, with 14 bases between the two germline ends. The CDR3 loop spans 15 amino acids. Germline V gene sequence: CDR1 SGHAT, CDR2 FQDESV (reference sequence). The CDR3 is CASSYSRQMNTEAFF. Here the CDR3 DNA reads TGTGCCAGCAGTTACTCCCGGCAGATGAACACTGAAGCTTTCTTT.

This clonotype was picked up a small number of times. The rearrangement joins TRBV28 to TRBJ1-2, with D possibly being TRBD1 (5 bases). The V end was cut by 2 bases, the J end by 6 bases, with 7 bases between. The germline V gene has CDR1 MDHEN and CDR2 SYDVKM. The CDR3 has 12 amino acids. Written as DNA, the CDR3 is TGTGCCAGCAGTTTACAGGGTGATGGCTACACCTTC. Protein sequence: CASSLQGDGYTF.

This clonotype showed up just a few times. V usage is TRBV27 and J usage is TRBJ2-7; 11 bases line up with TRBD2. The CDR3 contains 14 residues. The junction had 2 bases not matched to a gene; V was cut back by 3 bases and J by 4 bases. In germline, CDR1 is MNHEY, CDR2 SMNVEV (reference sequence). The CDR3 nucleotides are TGTGCCAGCAGTTTTTCTAGCGGGAGGTACGAGCAGTACTTC. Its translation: CASSFSSGRYEQYF.

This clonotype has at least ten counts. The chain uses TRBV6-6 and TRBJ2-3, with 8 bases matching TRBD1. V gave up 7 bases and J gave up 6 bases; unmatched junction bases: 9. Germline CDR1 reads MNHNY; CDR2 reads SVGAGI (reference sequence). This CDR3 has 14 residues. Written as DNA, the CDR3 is TGTGCCAGCAAGAAGCAGGGGGCTCGGGATACGCAGTATTTT. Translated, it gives CASKKQGARDTQYF.

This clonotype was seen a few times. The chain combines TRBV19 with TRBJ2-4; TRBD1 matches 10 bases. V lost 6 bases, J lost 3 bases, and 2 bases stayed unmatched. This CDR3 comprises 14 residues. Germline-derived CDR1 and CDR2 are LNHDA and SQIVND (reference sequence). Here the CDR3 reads CASRDRGVKNIQYF. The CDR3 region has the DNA TGTGCCAGTAGGGACAGGGGGGTCAAAAACATTCAGTACTTC.

CDR3: CATISGANVLTF. Written as DNA, the CDR3 is TGTGCCACAATATCTGGGGCCAACGTCCTGACTTTC. The V and J genes are TRBV28 and TRBJ2-6; D gene uncertain. Germline V gene data show CDR1 as MDHEN and CDR2 as SYDVKM. This CDR3 is 12 amino acids long. V was shortened by 10 bases and J by 1 base, with 5 bases between the two germline ends.

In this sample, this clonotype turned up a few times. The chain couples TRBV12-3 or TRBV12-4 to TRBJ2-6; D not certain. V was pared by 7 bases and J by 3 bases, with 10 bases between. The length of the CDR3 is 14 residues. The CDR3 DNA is TGTGCCAGCACTCCCCCGGGTGGGGCCAACGTCCTGACTTTC. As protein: CASTPPGGANVLTF.

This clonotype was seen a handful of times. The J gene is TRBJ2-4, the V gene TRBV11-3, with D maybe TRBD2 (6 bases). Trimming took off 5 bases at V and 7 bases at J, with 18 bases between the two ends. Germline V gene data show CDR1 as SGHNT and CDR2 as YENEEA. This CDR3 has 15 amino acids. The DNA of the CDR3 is TGTGCCAGCAGCCCCCGAGGGGACGGGAGCAACATTCAGTACTTC. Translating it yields CASSPRGDGSNIQYF.

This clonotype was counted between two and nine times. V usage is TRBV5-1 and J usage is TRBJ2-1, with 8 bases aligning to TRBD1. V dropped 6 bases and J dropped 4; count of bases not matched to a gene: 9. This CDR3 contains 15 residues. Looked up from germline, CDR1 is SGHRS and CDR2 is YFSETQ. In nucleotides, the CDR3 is TGCGCCAGCAAACTTGACAGGGGCGGATACAATGAGCAGTTCTTC. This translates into CASKLDRGGYNEQFF. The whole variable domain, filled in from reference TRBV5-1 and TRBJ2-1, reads KAGVTQTPRYLIKTRGQQVTLSCSPISGHRSVSWYQQTPGQGLQFLFEYFSETQRNKGNFPGRFSGRQFSNSRSEMNVSTLELGDSALYLCASKLDRGGYNEQFFGPGTRLTVL.

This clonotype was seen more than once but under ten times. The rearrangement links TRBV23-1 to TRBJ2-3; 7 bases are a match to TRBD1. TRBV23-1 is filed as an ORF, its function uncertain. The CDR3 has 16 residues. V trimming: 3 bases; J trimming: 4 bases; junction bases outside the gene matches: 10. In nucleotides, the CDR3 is TGCGCCAGCAGTCAGCCGGAACAGGGGAGAGCAGATACGCAGTATTTT. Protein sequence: CASSQPEQGRADTQYF.

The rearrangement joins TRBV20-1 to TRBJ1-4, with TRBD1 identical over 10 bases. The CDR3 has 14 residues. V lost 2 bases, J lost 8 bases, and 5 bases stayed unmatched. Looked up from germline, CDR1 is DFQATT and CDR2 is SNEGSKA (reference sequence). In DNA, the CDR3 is TGCAGTGCTAGACCCGGGACAGGGGAAGAAAAACTGTTTTTT. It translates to CSARPGTGEEKLFF.

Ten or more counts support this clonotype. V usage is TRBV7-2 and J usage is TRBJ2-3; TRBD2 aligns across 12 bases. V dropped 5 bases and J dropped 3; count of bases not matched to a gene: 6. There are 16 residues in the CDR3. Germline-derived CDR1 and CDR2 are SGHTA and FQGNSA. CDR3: CASSGQTSGGTDTQYF. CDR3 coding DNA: TGTGCCAGCAGCGGGCAGACTAGCGGGGGAACAGATACGCAGTATTTT.

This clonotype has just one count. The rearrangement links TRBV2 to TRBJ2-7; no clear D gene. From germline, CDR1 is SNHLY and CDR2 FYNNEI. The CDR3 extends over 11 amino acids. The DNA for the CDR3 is TGTTCGAAGAAGGGTAGATGGGAGCAGTACTTC. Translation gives CSKKGRWEQYF.

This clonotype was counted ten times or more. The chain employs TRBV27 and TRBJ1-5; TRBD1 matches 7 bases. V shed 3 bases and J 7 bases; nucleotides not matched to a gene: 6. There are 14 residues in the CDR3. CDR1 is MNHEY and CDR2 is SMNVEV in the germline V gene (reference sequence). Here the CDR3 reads CASSFRQGSQPQHF. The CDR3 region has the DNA TGTGCCAGCAGTTTCCGACAGGGTAGCCAGCCCCAGCATTTT.